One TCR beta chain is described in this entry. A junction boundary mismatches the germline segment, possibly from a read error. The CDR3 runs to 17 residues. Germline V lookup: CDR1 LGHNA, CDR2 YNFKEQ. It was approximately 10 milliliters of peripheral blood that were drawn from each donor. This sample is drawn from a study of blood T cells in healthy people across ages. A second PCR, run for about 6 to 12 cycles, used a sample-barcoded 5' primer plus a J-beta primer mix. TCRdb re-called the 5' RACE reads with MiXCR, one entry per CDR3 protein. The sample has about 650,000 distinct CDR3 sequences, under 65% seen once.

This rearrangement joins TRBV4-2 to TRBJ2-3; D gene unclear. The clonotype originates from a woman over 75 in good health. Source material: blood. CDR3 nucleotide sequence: TGTGCCGGCAGCCTTAGTACGGTGTCGGCCCACACAGATACGCAGTATTTT. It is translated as CAGSLSTVSAHTDTQYF.